The next 21 T cell receptor beta chains were all read from a single sample in a study of beta chain features in type 1 diabetes. Expressed TCRB transcripts were sequenced, since all the RNA that had been isolated was reverse transcribed. Profiling relied on immunoSEQ multiplex PCR, and the TCRdb table lists in-frame clones only, not all of them. The sample includes about 240,000 clones, about 15% of them seen just once. The antigens of these receptors remain unknown. Regarding the study as a whole: There was a moderate but significant shortening of TCRB CDR3s in all four CD4+ subsets of Type 1 diabetes patients.

The sample comprised naive CD4+ T cells from blood. These receptors all stem from a man younger than 45 with type 1 diabetes.

There are a few counts of this clone. The V and J genes are TRBV7-9 and TRBJ2-1; no definite D call. V shed 2 bases and J shed 8 bases, with 4 bases lying between them. The germline V gene has CDR1 SEHNR and CDR2 FQNEAQ (reference sequence). This CDR3 has 11 amino acids. This CDR3 is CASSLSDEQFF. The CDR3 nucleotides read TGTGCCAGCAGCTTAAGCGATGAGCAGTTCTTC.

The chain carries TRBV15 and TRBJ1-5; D is unresolved. The V and J ends lost 0 bases and 3 bases respectively, with 9 bases between them. Germline CDR1 and CDR2: LNHNV and YYDKDF (reference sequence). This CDR3 has 15 amino acids. The CDR3 loop is CATSRDGSNNQPQHF. CDR3 bases: TGTGCCACCAGCAGAGATGGGAGCAACAATCAGCCCCAGCATTTT.

J is TRBJ1-1 and V is TRBV7-2; D is undetermined. CDR1 SGHTA and CDR2 FQGNSA come from the germline V gene. The CDR3 runs to 11 residues. The germline V and J ends were trimmed by 3 bases and 3 bases, with 2 bases remaining between them. The chain's CDR3 is CASSFDTEAFF. The CDR3 nucleotides read TGTGCCAGCAGCTTCGACACTGAAGCTTTCTTT.

This chain joins TRBV19 and TRBJ1-6, with 8 bases matching TRBD1. V was pared by 6 bases and J by 5 bases, with 9 bases of the junction left unmatched. The CDR3 runs to 16 residues. The germline V gene has CDR1 LNHDA and CDR2 SQIVND (reference sequence). The CDR3 nucleotides are TGTGCCAGTAGGCCGGGACAGGCCCGAAATAATTCACCCCTCCACTTT. Encoded protein: CASRPGQARNNSPLHF.

The V and J genes are TRBV10-3 and TRBJ2-3; 7 nucleotides line up with TRBD1. Germline V gene data show CDR1 as ENHRY and CDR2 as SYGVKD. This CDR3 region has 13 residues. V dropped 7 bases and J dropped 6; count of bases not matched to a gene: 7. This CDR3 reads CAITDYRGDTQYF. CDR3 nucleotides: TGTGCCATCACTGACTACAGGGGTGATACGCAGTATTTT.

This sequence joins TRBV4-1 and TRBJ2-5; 7 bases fit TRBD2. The V gene end was trimmed by 0 bases and the J gene end by 5 bases; junction bases not matched to a gene: 9. Germline-derived CDR1 and CDR2 are MGHRA and YSYEKL. The CDR3 is 16 amino acids. CDR3 protein: CASSQEVGGTRETQYF. The CDR3 nucleotides read TGCGCCAGCAGCCAAGAGGTGGGGGGGACCCGGGAGACCCAGTACTTC.

On this clone: The sample contains more than one DNA sequence encoding this CDR3. V and J are TRBV5-1 and TRBJ2-2; 8 bases are a match to TRBD1. The germline V gene has CDR1 SGHRS and CDR2 YFSETQ. J was trimmed by 3 bases and V by 4 bases; bases with no gene match: 5. The CDR3 has 15 residues. In DNA, the CDR3 is TGCGCCAGCAGCCCGGGACAGGCGTACACCGGGGAGCTGTTTTTT. This translates into CASSPGQAYTGELFF.

This clone has only a few counts. V gene TRBV4-1 combines with J gene TRBJ2-1; 7 bases map to TRBD2. Trimming took 4 bases from V and 5 from J; bases not matched to a gene: 8. CDR1 is MGHRA and CDR2 is YSYEKL in the germline V gene. The CDR3 is 15 amino acids. In DNA form, the CDR3 reads TGCGCCAGCAGCCGAGCCGGGACTACGAACAATGAGCAGTTCTTC. It yields the protein CASSRAGTTNNEQFF.

This clone has more than one count but fewer than ten. The genes are TRBV30 and TRBJ2-3, with 13 bases lining up with TRBD2. The CDR3 has 15 residues. CDR1 GTSNPN and CDR2 SVGIG come from the germline V gene (reference sequence). The V gene end was trimmed by 5 bases and the J gene end by 2 bases; junction bases not matched to a gene: 4. Here the CDR3 reads CAWRLAGGFTDTQYF. DNA of the CDR3: TGTGCCTGGCGACTAGCGGGGGGATTCACAGATACGCAGTATTTT.

V gene TRBV5-4 combines with J gene TRBJ2-2; D possibly corresponds to TRBD2 (5 bases). Germline assignment: CDR1 SGHNT and CDR2 YYREEE (reference sequence). The V end was cut by 5 bases, the J end by 4 bases, with 12 bases between. This CDR3 has 14 residues. For the CDR3, the DNA is TGTGCCAGCAGAATGGACTTCCTCACCGGGGAGCTGTTTTTT. As protein: CASRMDFLTGELFF.

A few counts support this clone. V and J are TRBV5-1 and TRBJ1-1, with 8 bases identical to TRBD1. This CDR3 is built from 15 residues. Per the germline V gene, CDR1 is SGHRS and CDR2 is YFSETQ. With 2 bases clipped from V and 5 bases from J, the junction kept 8 bases outside the gene matches. The CDR3 protein is CASSFLVQGETEAFF. The CDR3, as DNA: TGCGCCAGCAGCTTCCTGGTACAGGGGGAGACTGAAGCTTTCTTT. Based on the CDR3 plus reference TRBV5-1 and TRBJ1-1, the full variable domain is KAGVTQTPRYLIKTRGQQVTLSCSPISGHRSVSWYQQTPGQGLQFLFEYFSETQRNKGNFPGRFSGRQFSNSRSEMNVSTLELGDSALYLCASSFLVQGETEAFFGQGTRLTVV.

V usage is TRBV4-1 and J usage is TRBJ1-2; D is perhaps TRBD1 (6 bases). V lost 5 bases to trimming and J lost 9 bases, with 22 bases between them. Germline CDR1 is MGHRA and CDR2 is YSYEKL. This CDR3 has 15 amino acids. The CDR3, as DNA: TGCGCCAGCAGCGACCCGGTCCGGGGGGCCCTCAGCTACACCTTC. This encodes CASSDPVRGALSYTF.

This clone was detected only a few times. V gene TRBV27 combines with J gene TRBJ2-3; 14 bases map to TRBD2. The CDR3 is 18 amino acids. The germline V gene encodes CDR1 MNHEY and CDR2 SMNVEV (reference sequence). V was clipped by 7 bases and J by 6 bases; unmatched bases: 15. This CDR3 is CASTQPLRLAGGPDTQYF. The CDR3 DNA sequence: TGTGCCAGCACCCAACCACTCCGACTAGCGGGGGGGCCGGATACGCAGTATTTT.

The chain is built from TRBV14 and TRBJ1-2; D is uncertain. Germline V gene lookup returns CDR1 SGHDN and CDR2 FVKESK. Trimming removed 1 base at V and 4 bases at J, with 16 bases between. This CDR3 has 16 residues. In DNA form, the CDR3 reads TGTGCCAGCAGCCAAGGAGCGGGGTCTGAGGGCTATGGCTACACCTTC. Translation: CASSQGAGSEGYGYTF. Using reference TRBV14 and TRBJ1-2 for the parts outside the CDR3, the full variable domain is EAGVTQFPSHSVIEKGQTVTLRCDPISGHDNLYWYRRVMGKEIKFLLHFVKESKQDESGMPNNRFLAERTGGTYSTLKVQPAELEDSGVYFCASSQGAGSEGYGYTFGSGTRLTVV.

The chain combines TRBV10-3 with TRBJ2-2, with 10 bases matching TRBD2. Germline V gives CDR1 ENHRY, CDR2 SYGVKD. The CDR3 length is 14 residues. Unmatched junction bases numbered 3, after V lost 5 bases and J lost 6 bases. The CDR3, as DNA: TGTGCCATCAGTTGGGGACTAGCGTCCGGGGAGCTGTTTTTT. Translation gives CAISWGLASGELFF.

V and J are TRBV19 and TRBJ1-1, with D unclear. In germline, CDR1 is LNHDA, CDR2 SQIVND (reference sequence). This CDR3 is 13 amino acids long. Trimming left V 7 bases short and J 2 bases short, with 11 bases between. The CDR3 DNA follows: TGTGCCAGTAAGTTCCGGGGAAACACTGAAGCTTTCTTT. Amino acid sequence: CASKFRGNTEAFF.

The J gene is TRBJ2-2, the V gene TRBV2; tentative D call: TRBD1 (5 bases). The germline CDR1 and CDR2 sequences are SNHLY and FYNNEI. CDR3 length equals 14 residues. V lost 2 bases and J lost 5, with 9 bases in between. The DNA for the CDR3 is TGTGCCAGCAGTGAACAGGGTGATACCGGGGAGCTGTTTTTT. The encoded protein is CASSEQGDTGELFF.

This clone has a single count. This sequence joins TRBV9 and TRBJ2-2; TRBD1 is a possible D gene (5 bases). V dropped 3 bases and J dropped 6 bases, with 12 bases sitting between them. The CDR3 consists of 14 residues. The germline V gene encodes CDR1 SGDLS and CDR2 YYNGEE. CDR3 residues: CASSATSTAGELFF. CDR3 coding DNA: TGTGCCAGCAGCGCCACCTCGACAGCCGGGGAGCTGTTTTTT.

J is TRBJ2-5 and V is TRBV6-6; D is ambiguous. Germline CDR1 reads MNHNY; CDR2 reads SVGAGI (reference sequence). Trimming removed 5 bases from V and 2 bases from J, with 18 bases in between. This CDR3 has 16 amino acids. CDR3 in amino acids: CASSNPSQAAQETQYF. The CDR3 region has the DNA TGTGCCAGCAGTAACCCCAGTCAGGCAGCTCAAGAGACCCAGTACTTC.

The chain combines TRBV19 with TRBJ2-1, with 9 nucleotides matching TRBD2. The junction had 10 bases not matched to a gene; V was cut back by 7 bases and J by 6 bases. The V gene's germline CDR1 is LNHDA and CDR2 SQIVND (reference sequence). CDR3 length: 15 amino acids. CDR3 protein: CASIRASGNGNEQFF. For the CDR3, the DNA is TGTGCCAGTATTAGGGCTAGCGGGAATGGCAATGAGCAGTTCTTC.

This chain connects TRBV14 to TRBJ1-2; 10 nucleotides match TRBD1. Unmatched junction bases numbered 10, after V lost 0 bases and J lost 9 bases. There are 16 residues in the CDR3. Germline CDR1 reads SGHDN; CDR2 reads FVKESK. The CDR3 nucleotides are TGTGCCAGCAGCCAAGATCAGACAGGGGGCGTATCAAGCTACACCTTC. As protein: CASSQDQTGGVSSYTF.